These 7 T cell receptor beta chains share one sample of origin, sequenced in a study of cytotoxic CD8 clonotypes in ibrutinib-treated CLL. Method: immunoSEQ multiplex PCR; TCRdb's copy keeps in-frame clones and lacks some. The sample consists of more than 25,000 clones, about three quarters of them appearing once. Sample: PBMCs, taken after 24 months of ibrutinib treatment. These receptors all stem from a human donor with chronic lymphocytic leukemia.

The chain carries TRBV12-5 and TRBJ2-5; TRBD2 matches 9 bases. The CDR3 runs to 16 residues. V shed 6 bases and J 5 bases; nucleotides not matched to a gene: 13. In germline, CDR1 is LGHNT, CDR2 FRNRAP. The CDR3 loop is CASGTGIGTSRETQYF. CDR3 DNA: TGTGCTAGTGGAACAGGGATCGGGACTAGCCGGGAGACCCAGTACTTC. Drawing the rest from reference TRBV12-5 and TRBJ2-5, the complete variable domain is DARVTQTPRHKVTEMGQEVTMRCQPILGHNTVFWYRQTMMQGLELLAYFRNRAPLDDSGMPKDRFSAEMPDATLATLKIQPSEPRDSAVYFCASGTGIGTSRETQYFGPGTRLLVL.

This chain links TRBV4-1 with TRBJ1-6; a weak D match, TRBD1 (6 bases). CDR3 size: 15 residues. Trimming left V 0 bases short and J 6 bases short, with 9 bases between. From germline, CDR1 is MGHRA and CDR2 YSYEKL. CDR3 sequence: CASSQDTGSNSPLHF. The CDR3 nucleotides are TGCGCCAGCAGCCAAGATACAGGGAGTAATTCACCCCTCCACTTT.

V and J are TRBV12-5 and TRBJ1-5; TRBD1 matches 9 bases. With 1 base clipped from V and 10 bases from J, the junction kept 11 bases outside the gene matches. The germline gives CDR1 LGHNT, CDR2 FRNRAP. This CDR3 comprises 16 residues. CDR3 sequence: CASGLADGTGPRPQHF. The CDR3 nucleotides read TGTGCTAGTGGTTTGGCAGACGGGACAGGGCCTCGTCCCCAGCATTTT.

The chain uses TRBV10-2 and TRBJ2-1; the D is unclear. Germline assignment: CDR1 WSHSY and CDR2 SAAADI. This CDR3 is 18 amino acids long. V gave up 0 bases and J gave up 0 bases, with 15 bases separating them. CDR3 protein: CASSESVTAPSSYNEQFF. Written as DNA, the CDR3 is TGCGCCAGCAGTGAGTCGGTAACAGCTCCTAGCTCCTACAATGAGCAGTTCTTC.

This clone was found once. The chain is built from TRBV6-5 and TRBJ2-2, with unresolved D. The CDR3 consists of 13 residues. CDR1 is MNHEY, CDR2 SVGAGI, per germline. Trimming left V 0 bases short and J 6 bases short, with 5 bases between. CDR3 sequence: CASSYSSAGELFF. The CDR3 DNA follows: TGTGCCAGCAGTTACTCGAGCGCCGGGGAGCTGTTTTTT.

V usage is TRBV19 and J usage is TRBJ1-5; TRBD1 might be the D (6 bases). The CDR3 has 14 amino acids. From germline, CDR1 is LNHDA and CDR2 SQIVND (reference sequence). V lost 5 bases, J lost 6 bases, and 14 bases lay in between. CDR3 sequence: CASSPRGSGQPQHF. CDR3 sequence (DNA): TGTGCCAGTAGTCCCAGGGGATCGGGTCAGCCCCAGCATTTT.

The chain joins TRBV29-1 to TRBJ1-2; D is unresolved. The V gene lost 7 bases and the J gene lost 1 base, with 7 bases spanning the gap. Germline lookup yields CDR1 SQVTM and CDR2 ANQGSEA. The CDR3 sequence is 11 residues long. Here the CDR3 reads CSDDLNYGYTF. Written as DNA, the CDR3 is TGCAGCGACGACCTTAACTATGGCTACACCTTC.